The subject of this entry is one T cell receptor beta chain. This sample was taken from a study of cytomegalovirus exposure and HLA in healthy donors. Whole-study context: Across 300 to 400 genotyped donors, about 80% landed in the Caucasian-associated ancestry cluster.

The donors comprised healthy bone marrow donors. The germline V gene encodes CDR1 SGHNT and CDR2 YYREEE (reference sequence). The CDR3 runs 15 residues. V lost 1 base, J lost 0 bases, and 11 bases lay in between. PCR employed 60 Vbeta and 13 Jbeta primers. Some clones are missing from TCRdb's copy, which holds only in-frame ones; the method was immunoSEQ multiplex PCR. The sample consists of 150,000 to 180,000 clones, roughly 84% of them appearing once. The V and J genes are TRBV5-4 and TRBJ2-7, with D possibly being TRBD2 (6 bases). The material sequenced was PBMCs. This receptor was identified in a young woman in good health and CMV-seronegative. CDR3 nucleotides: TGTGCCAGCAGCTTGCCGGGGGATAGCTCCTACGAGCAGTACTTC. As protein: CASSLPGDSSYEQYF.